These T cell receptor beta chains were read from a single sample in a study of blood T cell repertoires in COVID-19. Here immunoSEQ multiplex PCR was the method, and the copy in TCRdb shows in-frame clones only, minus some. Of about 140,000 clones listed, about 87% were seen once; the top ten hold 11%. Specimen: PBMCs or T cells enriched from blood (not recorded which). Receptors originate from a man aged 60 to 69 who had recovered from COVID-19. CDR3s include the opening cysteine and the closing phenylalanine or tryptophan. The order of the fields is V gene, clone size, J gene, D gene, CDR3 DNA, CDR3 protein. The D gene is left open where the match is weak. The listing skips clone size in some rows; elsewhere it reads once, few, many or a size class.

V: TRBV12-3/TRBV12-4
size: .
J: TRBJ1-1
D: .
DNA: TGTGCCAGCAGGGACGGACTTGGGGCTGAAGCTTTCTTT
CDR3: CASRDGLGAEAFF

V: TRBV18
size: .
J: TRBJ2-7
D: .
DNA: TGTGCCAGCTCATCGGACACTTTCGCCGAGCAGTACTTC
CDR3: CASSSDTFAEQYF

V: TRBV19
size: .
J: TRBJ2-3
D: .
DNA: TGTGCCAGTTCCGGCAGGCTAGCTATGACAGATACGCAGTATTTT
CDR3: CASSGRLAMTDTQYF

V: TRBV28
size: .
J: TRBJ2-5
D: TRBD2
DNA: TGTGCCAGCAGTGAAACTAGCGGACAAGAGACCCAGTACTTC
CDR3: CASSETSGQETQYF

V: TRBV7-9
size: .
J: TRBJ1-2
D: TRBD1
DNA: TGTGCCAGCAGCTTGGGCACAGGGGGTAACAACTATGGCTACACCTTC
CDR3: CASSLGTGGNNYGYTF

V: TRBV9
size: .
J: TRBJ2-1
D: TRBD2
DNA: TGTGCCAGCAGCCTCCGGGGGACTAGCGCTAGCTCCTACAATGAGCAGTTCTTC
CDR3: CASSLRGTSASSYNEQFF

V: TRBV7-9
size: .
J: TRBJ2-7
D: TRBD1
DNA: TGTGCCAGCAGCTTAGGGGACAGTGGCTACGAGCAGTACTTC
CDR3: CASSLGDSGYEQYF

V: TRBV4-1
size: .
J: TRBJ1-1
D: .
DNA: TGCGCCAGCAGCCAGAGACAGGACGCATCGTCGACTGAAGCTTTCTTT
CDR3: CASSQRQDASSTEAFF

V: TRBV28
size: .
J: TRBJ1-2
D: .
DNA: TGTGCCAGCAGTTTAAGCGGAAGAGGGCTCGGTGGCTACACCTTC
CDR3: CASSLSGRGLGGYTF

V: TRBV5-1
size: .
J: TRBJ2-2
D: TRBD2
DNA: TGCGCCAGCAGCCGACTAGCGGGGGGCCAGAACACCGGGGAGCTGTTTTTT
CDR3: CASSRLAGGQNTGELFF

V: TRBV5-1
size: .
J: TRBJ2-2
D: .
DNA: TGCGCCAGCATCCAGGGGGGTAGCACGAACACCGGGGAGCTGTTTTTT
CDR3: CASIQGGSTNTGELFF

V: TRBV29-1
size: .
J: TRBJ2-5
D: TRBD1
DNA: TGCAGCCCCCTGACCTGGGACAGGGGCCAAGAGACCCAGTACTTC
CDR3: CSPLTWDRGQETQYF

V: TRBV5-5
size: once
J: TRBJ1-1
D: .
DNA: TGTGCCAGCAGCTTTACAGGGTATGAAGCTTTCTTT
CDR3: CASSFTGYEAFF

V: TRBV2
size: few
J: TRBJ2-1
D: .
DNA: TGTGCCAGCCGAAAAAAGGACAGTGTCAATGAGCAGTTCTTC
CDR3: CASRKKDSVNEQFF

V: TRBV28
size: .
J: TRBJ1-2
D: TRBD1
DNA: TGTGCCAGCAGTTTTGGACAGGGATTCGGGGGCTACACCTTC
CDR3: CASSFGQGFGGYTF

V: TRBV28
size: .
J: TRBJ2-3
D: .
DNA: TGTGCCAGCCCTCCCCCGGGGGACTCCACAGATACGCAGTATTTT
CDR3: CASPPPGDSTDTQYF

V: TRBV7-9
size: .
J: TRBJ2-1
D: TRBD1
DNA: TGTGCCAGCAGCTTAGCGCGACCCGGGACAGGCTACAATGAGCAGTTCTTC
CDR3: CASSLARPGTGYNEQFF

V: TRBV20-1
size: once
J: TRBJ2-5
D: .
DNA: TGCAGTGCTAGGCGGGGAACGACCCAGTACTTC
CDR3: CSARRGTTQYF

V: TRBV14
size: .
J: TRBJ2-1
D: .
DNA: TGTGCCAGCAGCCAAGCCAGGGCGGCTGAGCAGTTCTTC
CDR3: CASSQARAAEQFF